Below, 12 T cell receptor beta chains from the same sample are listed, as sequenced in a study of CD8 T cells in ankylosing spondylitis (dated by TCRdb to about 2017). The method behind the library was 5' RACE. The sample was run on an Illumina HiSeq 2500. TCRdb took the public reads, trimmed them with fastp at Q25, ran MiXCR for clone calling and kept in-frame beta chains. For every CDR3 protein sequence, its rows merge into one entry that carries the most common genes and DNA. This sample is represented by tens of thousands of distinct CDR3 sequences; around 26% of them were singletons. The ten largest clones add up to around three fifths of the sample. The specimen sequenced was blood, either unsorted or a sorted T cell fraction (not recorded which). These receptors came from a male donor with ankylosing spondylitis or in good health (not recorded which).

This clonotype showed up just a few times. V usage is TRBV27 and J usage is TRBJ1-1; TRBD1 might be the D (6 bases). The CDR3 is 17 residues long. Germline CDR1 MNHEY, CDR2 SMNVEV (reference sequence). Trimming took 5 bases from V and 0 from J, leaving 19 bases between them. The CDR3: CASSPMRGGGMNTEAFF. The CDR3, as DNA: TGTGCCAGCAGTCCTATGAGGGGGGGAGGTATGAACACTGAAGCTTTCTTT.

CDR3 DNA sequence: TGTGCCAGCAGCTTAGGGGATAATACGCAGTATTTT. This gives the protein CASSLGDNTQYF. The chain employs TRBV7-8 and TRBJ2-3; no clear D gene. Trimming removed 1 base at V and 7 bases at J, with 6 bases between. CDR1 and CDR2 from the germline V gene are SGHVS and FQNEAQ. The CDR3 spans 12 residues.

V is TRBV6-1 and J is TRBJ1-2; TRBD1 might be the D (5 bases). The V gene lost 6 bases and the J gene lost 6 bases, with 14 bases spanning the gap. From germline, CDR1 is MNHNS and CDR2 SASEGT. This CDR3 comprises 13 residues. CDR3 sequence: CASRDIQWDGYTF. CDR3 bases: TGTGCCAGCAGGGACATACAGTGGGATGGCTACACCTTC.

In this sample, this clonotype turned up a few times. The rearrangement joins TRBV7-9 to TRBJ1-6; D unclear. Germline V gene sequence: CDR1 SEHNR, CDR2 FQNEAQ (reference sequence). This CDR3 has 12 residues. Trimming stripped 8 bases from V and 6 bases from J, with 8 bases between. CDR3 loop: CASSGINSPLHF. DNA for the CDR3: TGTGCCAGCTCCGGGATTAATTCACCCCTCCACTTT.

The chain combines TRBV11-2 with TRBJ1-2; D gene ambiguous. The CDR3 covers 14 residues. Looked up from germline, CDR1 is SGHAT and CDR2 is FQNNGV. The germline V and J ends were trimmed by 2 bases and 3 bases, with 10 bases remaining between them. This chain's CDR3 is CASSLLVTHYGYTF. In DNA, the CDR3 is TGTGCCAGCAGCTTATTGGTCACCCACTATGGCTACACCTTC.

This clonotype was observed a handful of times. V and J are TRBV7-8 and TRBJ2-3; TRBD1 or TRBD2 may be the D gene (6 bases each). Germline CDR1 SGHVS, CDR2 FQNEAQ. The CDR3 sequence is 17 residues long. V shed 5 bases and J shed 7 bases, with 25 bases lying between them. The CDR3 DNA is TGTGCCAGCAGCCTGAGGGGGGCGGGACCAGAGATGTATACGCAGTATTTT. As protein: CASSLRGAGPEMYTQYF.

This clonotype was counted a few times. V and J are TRBV5-1 and TRBJ2-1; D could derive from TRBD1 or TRBD2 (5 bases each). The CDR3 has 14 amino acids. Germline lookup yields CDR1 SGHRS and CDR2 YFSETQ. Trimming removed 2 bases from V and 5 bases from J, with 11 bases in between. The CDR3 bases are TGCGCCAGCAGCTTACAAGGGACCCACAATGAGCAGTTCTTC. Its protein product is CASSLQGTHNEQFF.

The chain employs TRBV29-1 and TRBJ1-4; D is uncertain. The germline CDR1 and CDR2 sequences are SQVTM and ANQGSEA. V was clipped by 5 bases and J by 7 bases, with 14 bases between them. This CDR3 is 13 amino acids long. The CDR3 coding sequence is TGCAGCGTTATTGGGCAGTATAGTGAAAAACTGTTTTTT. This translates into CSVIGQYSEKLFF.

This rearrangement joins TRBV29-1 to TRBJ1-3; D is ambiguous. The CDR3 is made up of 12 amino acids. The germline V gene has CDR1 SQVTM and CDR2 ANQGSEA. Trimming pared 3 bases from V and 0 bases from J, leaving 3 bases between. CDR3 in DNA: TGCAGCGTTGAGTTCTCTGGAAACACCATATATTTT. It specifies CSVEFSGNTIYF.

This clonotype occurred many times. The chain is built from TRBV20-1 and TRBJ2-7; perhaps D is TRBD1 or TRBD2 (5 bases each). The CDR3 length is 14 residues. The V gene lost 0 bases and the J gene lost 1 base, with 10 bases spanning the gap. CDR1 and CDR2 from the germline V gene are DFQATT and SNEGSKA (reference sequence). In DNA form, the CDR3 reads TGCAGTGCTAGAGATCCGGGACGTTCCTACGAGCAGTACTTC. Its protein is CSARDPGRSYEQYF.

This clonotype was counted between two and nine times. The chain links TRBV28 to TRBJ1-2; D is possibly TRBD1 (5 bases). The V gene lost 2 bases and the J gene lost 8 bases, with 9 bases spanning the gap. The CDR3 sequence is 12 residues long. Germline V gene sequence: CDR1 MDHEN, CDR2 SYDVKM. CDR3: CASSLGGYGYTF. CDR3 DNA: TGTGCCAGCAGTTTAGGGGGGTACGGCTACACCTTC.

The CDR3 protein is CASSPTTSGGNTGELFF. The DNA for the CDR3 is TGTGCCAGCAGCCCGACGACTAGCGGGGGTAACACCGGGGAGCTGTTTTTT. The genes are TRBV7-3 and TRBJ2-2; 12 bases agree with TRBD2. The CDR3 consists of 17 residues. Germline V gene lookup returns CDR1 SGHTA and CDR2 FQGTGA. The V segment lost 5 bases and the J segment 2 bases; nucleotides outside the gene matches: 6.